These 29 T cell receptor beta chains originate from one sample sequenced in a study of blood T cell repertoires in COVID-19. Sequencing was performed with immunoSEQ multiplex PCR; in TCRdb, only in-frame clones are kept and a portion is missing. Among some 98,000 clones listed, 65% to 90% were seen once. What was sequenced was peripheral blood. The source is a man in his 60s with acute or convalescent COVID-19.

The genes are TRBV5-1 and TRBJ2-1, with D perhaps matching TRBD1 (6 bases). CDR1 is SGHRS, CDR2 YFSETQ, per germline. The CDR3 extends over 15 amino acids. V lost 0 bases, J lost 1 base, and 8 bases lay in between. DNA of the CDR3: TGCGCCAGCAGCTTGGCAGGGGTTTCCTACAATGAGCAGTTCTTC. Protein product: CASSLAGVSYNEQFF. Filled out from reference TRBV5-1 and TRBJ2-1, the complete variable domain reads KAGVTQTPRYLIKTRGQQVTLSCSPISGHRSVSWYQQTPGQGLQFLFEYFSETQRNKGNFPGRFSGRQFSNSRSEMNVSTLELGDSALYLCASSLAGVSYNEQFFGPGTRLTVL.

The chain carries TRBV20-1 and TRBJ1-2; D is ambiguous. V gave up 0 bases and J gave up 5 bases, with 4 bases separating them. There are 11 residues in the CDR3. Germline loops: CDR1 DFQATT, CDR2 SNEGSKA (reference sequence). CDR3 sequence (DNA): TGCAGTGCTAGAGATTATTATGGCTACACCTTC. It specifies CSARDYYGYTF.

The chain joins TRBV7-9 to TRBJ1-4, with 7 nucleotides matching TRBD1. Per the germline V gene, CDR1 is SEHNR and CDR2 is FQNEAQ (reference sequence). J gave up 7 bases and V 6 bases, and 8 bases lay outside the gene matches. There are 14 residues in the CDR3. The chain's CDR3 is CASSLTGSFEKLFF. The CDR3 DNA is TGTGCCAGCAGTTTGACAGGGAGCTTTGAAAAACTGTTTTTT. The entire variable domain, with the rest obtained from reference TRBV7-9 and TRBJ1-4, is as follows: DTGVSQNPRHKITKRGQNVTFRCDPISEHNRLYWYRQTLGQGPEFLTYFQNEAQLEKSRLLSDRFSAERPKGSFSTLEIQRTEQGDSAMYLCASSLTGSFEKLFFGSGTQLSVL.

The J gene is TRBJ2-5, the V gene TRBV6-2 or TRBV6-3, with D possibly matching TRBD1 (6 bases). Trimming removed 6 bases at V and 5 bases at J, with 22 bases between. Germline V gene data show CDR1 as MNHEY and CDR2 as SVGEGT. The CDR3 contains 16 residues. The CDR3: CASSLLSLGGQETQYF. The DNA of the CDR3 is TGTGCCAGCAGCCTACTGTCCCTAGGGGGTCAGGAGACCCAGTACTTC.

This chain links TRBV28 with TRBJ2-1, with TRBD1 as a possible D gene (6 bases). This CDR3 has 14 residues. Germline V gives CDR1 MDHEN, CDR2 SYDVKM. The V and J ends lost 2 bases and 8 bases respectively, with 13 bases between them. The CDR3 sequence: CASSLGGTRDEQFF. Here the CDR3 DNA reads TGTGCCAGCAGTTTAGGTGGGACAAGGGATGAGCAGTTCTTC.

The table lists this clone with a few counts. This chain links TRBV7-9 with TRBJ2-6, with D possibly matching TRBD1 (5 bases). The germline gives CDR1 SEHNR, CDR2 FQNEAQ (reference sequence). V shed 4 bases and J shed 0 bases, with 16 bases lying between them. The CDR3 covers 18 residues. The CDR3 bases are TGTGCCAGCAGCTCGAGACAGCTACTAAGCTCTGGGGCCAACGTCCTGACTTTC. It encodes CASSSRQLLSSGANVLTF.

The chain couples TRBV7-8 to TRBJ2-7, with 9 positions matching TRBD1. Germline CDR1 is SGHVS and CDR2 is FQNEAQ. This CDR3 region has 14 residues. With 3 bases clipped from V and 2 bases from J, the junction kept 2 bases outside the gene matches. The CDR3 nucleotides read TGTGCCAGCAGCTTTAGACAGGGGGCCTACGAGCAGTACTTC. Amino acid sequence: CASSFRQGAYEQYF.

The J gene is TRBJ2-1, the V gene TRBV7-9; 7 bases match TRBD1. CDR1 and CDR2 from the germline V gene are SEHNR and FQNEAQ (reference sequence). Trimming cost V 5 bases and J 4 bases; bases outside gene matches: 11. This CDR3 is built from 16 residues. The CDR3 DNA follows: TGTGCCAGCAGCCCGTCCGGGACAGAATATTACAATGAGCAGTTCTTC. This codes for CASSPSGTEYYNEQFF.

This clone was counted ten times or more. This chain uses TRBV4-3 with TRBJ1-1, with D hard to call. Deletions cut 0 bases from V and 3 bases from J, with 14 bases between. This CDR3 contains 16 residues. Germline V gene sequence: CDR1 LGHNA, CDR2 YSLEER. This CDR3 is CASSQDSGELDTEAFF. The CDR3 region has the DNA TGCGCCAGCAGCCAAGATAGTGGGGAGTTGGACACTGAAGCTTTCTTT.

The rearrangement uses TRBV2 and TRBJ1-6; weak D call: TRBD1 (5 bases). Germline values: CDR1 SNHLY, CDR2 FYNNEI. Trimming took off 8 bases at V and 7 bases at J, with 18 bases between the two ends. The CDR3 is 15 residues long. The CDR3 DNA is TGTGCCAGCCTCGGGCCGACAGAAGTAAATTCACCCCTCCACTTT. Translation gives CASLGPTEVNSPLHF.

The chain carries TRBV18 and TRBJ1-1, with a possible D match to TRBD1 (5 bases). CDR1 is KGHSH, CDR2 LQKENI, per germline. The CDR3 contains 15 residues. V was shortened by 3 bases and J by 1 base, with 12 bases between the two germline ends. CDR3 sequence: CASSPPRGENTEAFF. The CDR3 DNA reads as TGTGCCAGCTCACCCCCCCGGGGGGAGAACACTGAAGCTTTCTTT. Based on the CDR3 plus reference TRBV18 and TRBJ1-1, the full variable domain is NAGVMQNPRHLVRRRGQEARLRCSPMKGHSHVYWYRQLPEEGLKFMVYLQKENIIDESGMPKERFSAEFPKEGPSILRIQQVVRGDSAAYFCASSPPRGENTEAFFGQGTRLTVV.

This CDR3 reads CASSLDAAANYGYTF. The CDR3 region has the DNA TGTGCCAGCAGCTTAGATGCGGCAGCTAACTATGGCTACACCTTC. V gene TRBV7-6 combines with J gene TRBJ1-2; D unclear. This CDR3 has 15 residues. Trimming pared 1 base from V and 0 bases from J, leaving 9 bases between. Germline CDR1 is SGHVS and CDR2 is FNYEAQ.

The chain carries TRBV9 and TRBJ1-2, with a possible D match to TRBD1 (5 bases). Trimming removed 4 bases from V and 1 base from J, with 11 bases in between. Germline values: CDR1 SGDLS, CDR2 YYNGEE. The CDR3 totals 14 residues. The CDR3 DNA is TGTGCCAGCAGCTTCGACAGCCTTAACTATGGCTACACCTTC. This sequence encodes CASSFDSLNYGYTF.

The CDR3 DNA reads as TGCGCCAGCAAAAGATCTAGGGGCGCATCAGATACGCAGTATTTT. It codes for CASKRSRGASDTQYF. This chain links TRBV5-1 with TRBJ2-3; maybe TRBD1 (5 bases). The length of the CDR3 is 15 residues. The V end was cut by 6 bases, the J end by 4 bases, with 18 bases between. CDR1 and CDR2 from the germline V gene are SGHRS and YFSETQ.

This clone occurred a few times. The genes are TRBV5-1 and TRBJ1-1; a possible D gene is TRBD1 (5 bases). CDR1 and CDR2 from the germline V gene are SGHRS and YFSETQ. This CDR3 is 14 amino acids long. Trimming removed 2 bases at V and 3 bases at J, with 11 bases between. The DNA of the CDR3 is TGCGCCAGCAGCTTCGGGGGTTGGGACACTGAAGCTTTCTTT. The encoded protein is CASSFGGWDTEAFF.

This chain connects TRBV3-1 (or the pseudogene TRBV3-2) to TRBJ2-5, with 7 nucleotides matching TRBD2. The V gene's germline CDR1 is LGHDT and CDR2 YNNKEL (reference sequence). The CDR3 totals 16 residues. The J segment lost 3 bases and the V segment lost 0 bases, leaving 7 bases of the junction unmatched. The CDR3: CASSQDPERGKETQYF. In DNA, the CDR3 is TGTGCCAGCAGCCAAGATCCCGAGCGGGGAAAAGAGACCCAGTACTTC.

The rearrangement links TRBV28 to TRBJ2-2, with a weak D call TRBD1 (5 bases). The CDR3 runs 15 residues. The germline V gene encodes CDR1 MDHEN and CDR2 SYDVKM. V was clipped by 3 bases and J by 5 bases, with 13 bases between them. The CDR3 sequence: CASSLVRVGTGELFF. CDR3 coding DNA: TGTGCCAGCAGTTTGGTCAGGGTAGGAACCGGGGAGCTGTTTTTT.

The chain uses TRBV6-5 and TRBJ1-5; possibly TRBD1 for D (5 bases). Per the germline V gene, CDR1 is MNHEY and CDR2 is SVGAGI. The CDR3 runs 13 residues. The V end was cut by 0 bases, the J end by 7 bases, with 7 bases between. Written as DNA, the CDR3 is TGTGCCAGCAGTTACTCCAGGGAACAGCCCCAGCATTTT. This codes for CASSYSREQPQHF.

CDR3 sequence: CASSLRRSSGANVLTF. CDR3 bases: TGTGCCAGCAGCTTAAGACGGAGCTCTGGGGCCAACGTCCTGACTTTC. The chain employs TRBV13 and TRBJ2-6; no reliable D call. V gave up 2 bases and J gave up 0 bases, with 8 bases separating them. The CDR3 has 16 amino acids. Looked up from germline, CDR1 is PRHDT and CDR2 is FYEKMQ (reference sequence).

The rearrangement joins TRBV18 to TRBJ2-3; the match to TRBD1 covers 8 bases. The CDR3 has 17 amino acids. CDR1 is KGHSH and CDR2 is LQKENI in the germline V gene. V shed 6 bases and J 1 base; nucleotides not matched to a gene: 12. DNA for the CDR3: TGTGCCAGCTCCACTAAGGACAGGGCTGGAGGCACAGATACGCAGTATTTT. Translation gives CASSTKDRAGGTDTQYF.

The J gene is TRBJ2-1, the V gene TRBV24-1, with TRBD1 as a possible D gene (6 bases). V lost 10 bases to trimming and J lost 5 bases, with 14 bases between them. CDR1 is KGHDR, CDR2 SFDVKD, per germline. The length of the CDR3 is 13 residues. CDR3 loop: CATGADRNNEQFF. The CDR3 nucleotides are TGTGCCACGGGGGCCGACAGGAACAATGAGCAGTTCTTC.

The CDR3: CASSNSGGAINEQFF. The CDR3 DNA reads TGTGCCAGCAGTAATAGCGGGGGGGCGATCAATGAGCAGTTCTTC. The chain combines TRBV7-2 with TRBJ2-1, with 11 bases identical to TRBD2. The CDR3 runs to 15 residues. The V segment lost 6 bases and the J segment 6 bases; nucleotides outside the gene matches: 7. Germline lookup yields CDR1 SGHTA and CDR2 FQGNSA.

The chain joins TRBV3-1 (or the pseudogene TRBV3-2) to TRBJ2-3; 10 nucleotides match TRBD1. Unmatched junction bases numbered 5, after V lost 6 bases and J lost 5 bases. Germline lookup yields CDR1 LGHDT and CDR2 YNNKEL (reference sequence). The CDR3 has 14 residues. This CDR3 is CASRWTGGGDTQYF. The CDR3 DNA follows: TGTGCCAGCAGGTGGACAGGGGGAGGAGATACGCAGTATTTT.

V is TRBV7-5 and J is TRBJ1-2. TRBV7-5 is deemed a pseudogene. CDR3 length equals 13 residues. The CDR3 loop is CARSPRGGSGYTF. CDR3 DNA: TGTGCCAGAAGCCCTAGGGGGGGTTCCGGCTACACCTTC.

The chain is built from TRBV11-2 and TRBJ1-1; no definite D call. This CDR3 is 13 amino acids long. Trimming pared 3 bases from V and 6 bases from J, leaving 11 bases between. Looked up from germline, CDR1 is SGHAT and CDR2 is FQNNGV. The CDR3 reads CASSFRRDAEAFF. DNA of the CDR3: TGTGCCAGCAGCTTTCGGAGAGACGCTGAAGCTTTCTTT.

The chain joins TRBV19 to TRBJ1-2; D is undetermined. V dropped 0 bases and J dropped 8 bases, with 16 bases sitting between them. Germline V lookup: CDR1 LNHDA, CDR2 SQIVND (reference sequence). The CDR3 is 15 amino acids. CDR3 coding DNA: TGTGCCAGTAGTATAGATCTAAGGAGCCGGGAAGGCTACACCTTC. It encodes CASSIDLRSREGYTF.

V gene TRBV5-8 combines with J gene TRBJ2-7; 8 bases fit TRBD1. V shed 6 bases, J shed 1 base, and the junction held 9 bases outside the gene matches. Germline-derived CDR1 and CDR2 are SGHTS and YDEGEE. The CDR3 length is 15 residues. CDR3 sequence: CASTADRAPSYEQYV. The CDR3 DNA is TGTGCCAGCACCGCGGACAGGGCCCCTTCCTACGAGCAGTACGTC.

V usage is TRBV28 and J usage is TRBJ1-2; D gene uncertain. V dropped 4 bases and J dropped 0 bases, with 9 bases sitting between them. CDR1 MDHEN and CDR2 SYDVKM come from the germline V gene. The CDR3 has 14 residues. The chain's CDR3 is CASSSAGSNYGYTF. The CDR3 DNA reads as TGTGCCAGCAGTTCAGCAGGTTCTAACTATGGCTACACCTTC.

The gene calls are TRBV9 and TRBJ2-1, with 11 positions matching TRBD2. In germline, CDR1 is SGDLS, CDR2 YYNGEE. The CDR3 runs to 15 residues. V was pared by 4 bases and J by 7 bases, with 7 bases of the junction left unmatched. In nucleotides, the CDR3 is TGTGCCAGCAGCCCCGGGACTAGCGGCCTTAATGAGCAGTTCTTC. Protein sequence: CASSPGTSGLNEQFF.